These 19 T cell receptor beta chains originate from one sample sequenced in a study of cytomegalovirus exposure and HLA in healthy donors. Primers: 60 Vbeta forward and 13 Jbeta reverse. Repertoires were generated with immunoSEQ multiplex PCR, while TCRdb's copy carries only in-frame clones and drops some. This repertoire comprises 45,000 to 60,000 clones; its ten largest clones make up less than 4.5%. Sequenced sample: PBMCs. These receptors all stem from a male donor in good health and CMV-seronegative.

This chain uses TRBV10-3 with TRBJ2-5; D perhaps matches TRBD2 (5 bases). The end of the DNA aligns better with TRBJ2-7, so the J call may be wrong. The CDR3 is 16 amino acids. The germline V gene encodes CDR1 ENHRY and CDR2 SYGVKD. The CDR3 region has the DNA TGTGCCATCAGTGACCCCGGGGTACCCACCTCCTACGAGCAGTACTTC. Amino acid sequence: CAISDPGVPTSYEQYF.

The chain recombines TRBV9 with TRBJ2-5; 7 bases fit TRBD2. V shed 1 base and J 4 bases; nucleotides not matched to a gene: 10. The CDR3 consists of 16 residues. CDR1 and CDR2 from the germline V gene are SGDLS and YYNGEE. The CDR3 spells CASSVFSRASGETQYF. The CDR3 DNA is TGTGCCAGCAGCGTATTCTCTCGGGCTAGCGGAGAGACCCAGTACTTC. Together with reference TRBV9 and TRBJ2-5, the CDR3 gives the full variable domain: DSGVTQTPKHLITATGQRVTLRCSPRSGDLSVYWYQQSLDQGLQFLIQYYNGEERAKGNILERFSAQQFPDLHSELNLSSLELGDSALYFCASSVFSRASGETQYFGPGTRLLVL.

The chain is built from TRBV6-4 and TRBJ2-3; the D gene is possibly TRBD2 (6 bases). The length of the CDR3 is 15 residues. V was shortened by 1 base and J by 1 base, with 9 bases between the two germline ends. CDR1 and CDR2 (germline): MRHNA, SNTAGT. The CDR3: CASSDYGGGTDTQYF. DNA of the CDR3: TGTGCCAGCAGTGACTATGGCGGGGGCACAGATACGCAGTATTTT.

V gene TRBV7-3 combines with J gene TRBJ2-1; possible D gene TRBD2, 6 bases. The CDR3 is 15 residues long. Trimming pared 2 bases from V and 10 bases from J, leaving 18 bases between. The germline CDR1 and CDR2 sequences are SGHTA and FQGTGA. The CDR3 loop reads CASSLSYGGTAEQFF. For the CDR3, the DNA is TGTGCCAGCAGCTTATCTTATGGCGGGACGGCCGAGCAGTTCTTC.

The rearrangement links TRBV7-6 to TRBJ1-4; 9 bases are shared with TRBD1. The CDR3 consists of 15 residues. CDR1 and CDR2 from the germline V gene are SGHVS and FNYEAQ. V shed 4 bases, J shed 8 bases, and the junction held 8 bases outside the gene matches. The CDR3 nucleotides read TGTGCCAGCAGCTCCAACAGGGGGCAAGGAGAAAAACTGTTTTTT. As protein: CASSSNRGQGEKLFF.

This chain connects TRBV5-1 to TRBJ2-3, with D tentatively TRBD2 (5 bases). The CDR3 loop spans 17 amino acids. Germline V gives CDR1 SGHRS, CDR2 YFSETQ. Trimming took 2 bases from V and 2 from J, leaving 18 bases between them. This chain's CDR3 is CASSFGVPSSATDTQYF. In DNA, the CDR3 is TGCGCCAGCAGCTTCGGGGTACCTTCGAGCGCCACAGATACGCAGTATTTT.

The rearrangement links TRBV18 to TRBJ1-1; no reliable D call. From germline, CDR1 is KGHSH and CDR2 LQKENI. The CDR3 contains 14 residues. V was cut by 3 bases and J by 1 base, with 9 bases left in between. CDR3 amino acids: CASSPYERNTEAFF. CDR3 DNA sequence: TGTGCCAGCTCACCCTATGAGAGGAACACTGAAGCTTTCTTT.

DNA for the CDR3: TGTGCCATCAGCGATACAGGGGCACTTGTATACGAGCAGTACTTC. Translated: CAISDTGALVYEQYF. The V and J genes are TRBV10-3 and TRBJ2-7, with 7 bases aligning to TRBD1. From germline, CDR1 is ENHRY and CDR2 SYGVKD. After removal of 6 bases from V and 4 bases from J, the junction contained 12 bases not matched to a gene. The CDR3 runs 15 residues.

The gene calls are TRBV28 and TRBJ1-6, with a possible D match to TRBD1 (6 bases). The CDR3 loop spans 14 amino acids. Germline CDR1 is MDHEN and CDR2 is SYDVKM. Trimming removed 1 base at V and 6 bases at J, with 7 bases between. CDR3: CASSLYRANSPLHF. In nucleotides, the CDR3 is TGTGCCAGCAGTTTATACAGGGCTAATTCACCCCTCCACTTT. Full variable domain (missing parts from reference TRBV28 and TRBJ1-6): DVKVTQSSRYLVKRTGEKVFLECVQDMDHENMFWYRQDPGLGLRLIYFSYDVKMKEKGDIPEGYSVSREKKERFSLILESASTNQTSMYLCASSLYRANSPLHFGNGTRLTVT.

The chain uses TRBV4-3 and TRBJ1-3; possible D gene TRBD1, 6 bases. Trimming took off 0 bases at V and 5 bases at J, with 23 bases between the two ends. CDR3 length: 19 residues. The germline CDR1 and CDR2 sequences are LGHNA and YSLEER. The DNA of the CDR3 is TGCGCCAGCAGCCAAGAGGGGGCCACAACTGGCAGCACAAGAAACACCATATATTTT. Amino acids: CASSQEGATTGSTRNTIYF.

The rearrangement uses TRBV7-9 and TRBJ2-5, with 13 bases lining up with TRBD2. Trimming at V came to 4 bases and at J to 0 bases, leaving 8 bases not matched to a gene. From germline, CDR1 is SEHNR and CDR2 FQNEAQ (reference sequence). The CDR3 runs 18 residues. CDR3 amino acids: CASSCRTSGGRYQETQYF. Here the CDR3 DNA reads TGTGCCAGCAGCTGCCGGACTAGCGGGGGCCGGTACCAAGAGACCCAGTACTTC.

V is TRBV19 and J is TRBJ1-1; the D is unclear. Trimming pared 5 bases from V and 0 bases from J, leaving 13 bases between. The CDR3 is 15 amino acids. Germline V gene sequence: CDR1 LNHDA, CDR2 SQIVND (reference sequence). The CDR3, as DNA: TGTGCCAGTAGTCTGGCAGGCGCGATGAACACTGAAGCTTTCTTT. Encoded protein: CASSLAGAMNTEAFF. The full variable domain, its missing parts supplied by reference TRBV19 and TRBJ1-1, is DGGITQSPKYLFRKEGQNVTLSCEQNLNHDAMYWYRQDPGQGLRLIYYSQIVNDFQKGDIAEGYSVSREKKESFPLTVTSAQKNPTAFYLCASSLAGAMNTEAFFGQGTRLTVV.

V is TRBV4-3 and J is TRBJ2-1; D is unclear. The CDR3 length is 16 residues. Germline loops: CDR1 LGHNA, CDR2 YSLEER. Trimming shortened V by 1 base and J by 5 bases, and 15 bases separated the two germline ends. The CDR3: CASSQGLHRFDNEQFF. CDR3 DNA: TGCGCCAGCAGCCAAGGGCTCCACAGATTCGACAATGAGCAGTTCTTC.

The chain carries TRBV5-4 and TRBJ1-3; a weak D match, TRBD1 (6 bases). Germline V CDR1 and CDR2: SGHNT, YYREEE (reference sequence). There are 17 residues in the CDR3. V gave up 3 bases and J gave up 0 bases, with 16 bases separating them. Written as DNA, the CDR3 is TGTGCCAGCAGCTCCACACAGGGCATTCTCTCTGGAAACACCATATATTTT. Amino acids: CASSSTQGILSGNTIYF.

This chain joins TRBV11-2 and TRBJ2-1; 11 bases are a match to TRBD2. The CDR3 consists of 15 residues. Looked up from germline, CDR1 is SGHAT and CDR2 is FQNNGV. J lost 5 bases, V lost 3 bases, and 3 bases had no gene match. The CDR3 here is CASSFTSGGDNEQFF. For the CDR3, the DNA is TGTGCCAGCAGCTTTACTAGCGGGGGCGACAATGAGCAGTTCTTC. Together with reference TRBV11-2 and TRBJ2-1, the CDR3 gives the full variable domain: EAGVAQSPRYKIIEKRQSVAFWCNPISGHATLYWYQQILGQGPKLLIQFQNNGVVDDSQLPKDRFSAERLKGVDSTLKIQPAKLEDSAVYLCASSFTSGGDNEQFFGPGTRLTVL.

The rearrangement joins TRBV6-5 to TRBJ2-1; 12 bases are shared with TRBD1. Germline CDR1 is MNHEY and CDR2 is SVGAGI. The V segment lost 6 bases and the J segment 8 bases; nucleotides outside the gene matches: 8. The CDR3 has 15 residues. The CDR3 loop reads CASRGDRGQGYEQFF. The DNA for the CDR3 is TGTGCCAGCAGGGGGGACAGGGGGCAGGGGTATGAGCAGTTCTTC.

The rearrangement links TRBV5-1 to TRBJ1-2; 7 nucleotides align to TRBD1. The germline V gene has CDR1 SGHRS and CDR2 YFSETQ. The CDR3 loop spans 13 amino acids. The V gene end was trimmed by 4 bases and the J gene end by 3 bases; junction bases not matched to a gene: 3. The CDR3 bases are TGCGCCAGCAGCCGCGACAGGGACTATGGCTACACCTTC. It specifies CASSRDRDYGYTF.

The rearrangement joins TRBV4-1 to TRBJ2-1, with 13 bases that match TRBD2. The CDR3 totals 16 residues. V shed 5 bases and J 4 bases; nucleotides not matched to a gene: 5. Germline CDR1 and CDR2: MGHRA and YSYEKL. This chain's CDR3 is CASSTSGRAVYNEQFF. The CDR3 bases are TGCGCCAGCAGCACTAGCGGGAGGGCCGTATACAATGAGCAGTTCTTC.

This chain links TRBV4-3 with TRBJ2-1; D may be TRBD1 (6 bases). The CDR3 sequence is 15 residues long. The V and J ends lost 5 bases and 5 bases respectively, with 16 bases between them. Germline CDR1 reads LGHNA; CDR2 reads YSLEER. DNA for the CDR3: TGCGCCAGCAGCGATAGCTTGGGGGCCGACAATGAGCAGTTCTTC. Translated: CASSDSLGADNEQFF.